The 20 T cell receptor beta chains listed next were all sequenced from one sample in a study of beta chain features in type 1 diabetes. Findings and caveats of the study: The study found moderately but significantly shorter TCRB CDR3s in all four CD4+ subsets of Type 1 diabetes patients.

All of the isolated RNA was reverse transcribed, so expressed TCRB transcripts were sequenced. The repertoire was sequenced with immunoSEQ multiplex PCR; TCRdb's copy has only in-frame clones and lacks some. This table holds roughly 160,000 clones, 6.5% to 10% found once. No antigen has been identified for these receptors. Sequencing was done on a sample of central memory CD4+ T cells from blood. The receptor set was obtained from a woman aged 18 to 35 with type 1 diabetes.

This clone was seen at least ten times. J is TRBJ1-1 and V is TRBV11-3, with 9 nucleotides matching TRBD1. V shed 5 bases and J 14 bases; nucleotides not matched to a gene: 15. The CDR3 has 14 residues. Germline V gene data show CDR1 as SGHNT and CDR2 as YENEEA. The CDR3 region is CASSAGQGFSYVFF. CDR3 nucleotide sequence: TGTGCCAGCAGCGCGGGACAGGGATTCTCTTACGTGTTCTTT.

This chain uses TRBV7-2 with TRBJ1-1; possible D gene TRBD1, 6 bases. The CDR3 has 15 amino acids. Germline V gives CDR1 SGHTA, CDR2 FQGNSA. V gave up 3 bases and J gave up 3 bases, with 14 bases separating them. The CDR3 protein is CASSLGGQMYTEAFF. The DNA for the CDR3 is TGTGCCAGCAGCTTGGGTGGACAGATGTACACTGAAGCTTTCTTT.

The J gene is TRBJ1-2, the V gene TRBV6-5, with no clear D. The CDR3 is 13 residues long. CDR1 is MNHEY and CDR2 is SVGAGI in the germline V gene. V lost 5 bases to trimming and J lost 0 bases, with 7 bases between them. As DNA, the CDR3 is TGTGCCAGCAGTGAAACAACTAACTATGGCTACACCTTC. Its protein is CASSETTNYGYTF.

The chain has TRBV11-3 and TRBJ2-2; D possibly corresponds to TRBD2 (6 bases). Trimming took 2 bases from V and 4 from J, leaving 17 bases between them. The CDR3 contains 17 residues. Germline V gene data show CDR1 as SGHNT and CDR2 as YENEEA. Here the CDR3 DNA reads TGTGCCAGCAGCTTATCAGGCGGGAAAAGGGTCACCGGGGAGCTGTTTTTT. Amino acids: CASSLSGGKRVTGELFF. Full variable domain (rest looked up from reference TRBV11-3 and TRBJ2-2): EAGVVQSPRYKIIEKKQPVAFWCNPISGHNTLYWYLQNLGQGPELLIRYENEEAVDDSQLPKDRFSAERLKGVDSTLKIQPAELGDSAVYLCASSLSGGKRVTGELFFGEGSRLTVL.

This sequence joins TRBV7-9 and TRBJ1-2, with 7 bases identical to TRBD1. The CDR3 loop spans 15 amino acids. Germline V lookup: CDR1 SEHNR, CDR2 FQNEAQ (reference sequence). V dropped 4 bases and J dropped 7; count of bases not matched to a gene: 12. The CDR3 loop reads CASSSSAVGGGGYTF. Here the CDR3 DNA reads TGTGCCAGCAGCTCTTCCGCGGTAGGGGGCGGTGGCTACACCTTC. The whole variable domain, filled in from reference TRBV7-9 and TRBJ1-2, reads DTGVSQNPRHKITKRGQNVTFRCDPISEHNRLYWYRQTLGQGPEFLTYFQNEAQLEKSRLLSDRFSAERPKGSFSTLEIQRTEQGDSAMYLCASSSSAVGGGGYTFGSGTRLTVV.

V and J are TRBV19 and TRBJ2-7; 7 bases align to TRBD1. J gave up 4 bases and V 5 bases, and 8 bases lay outside the gene matches. From germline, CDR1 is LNHDA and CDR2 SQIVND (reference sequence). This CDR3 contains 14 residues. The CDR3 is CASSPGGTPYEQYF. The CDR3 nucleotides read TGTGCCAGTAGTCCAGGGGGAACCCCTTACGAGCAGTACTTC. Full variable domain (missing parts from reference TRBV19 and TRBJ2-7): DGGITQSPKYLFRKEGQNVTLSCEQNLNHDAMYWYRQDPGQGLRLIYYSQIVNDFQKGDIAEGYSVSREKKESFPLTVTSAQKNPTAFYLCASSPGGTPYEQYFGPGTRLTVT.

The chain is built from TRBV4-2 and TRBJ2-5; 8 bases fit TRBD2. This CDR3 has 15 residues. Germline loops: CDR1 LGHNA, CDR2 YNFKEQ. J lost 5 bases, V lost 0 bases, and 5 bases had no gene match. The CDR3 region is CASSQEPSGWETQYF. DNA of the CDR3: TGTGCCAGCAGCCAAGAGCCTAGCGGGTGGGAGACCCAGTACTTC.

V usage is TRBV28 and J usage is TRBJ1-6; tentatively, D is TRBD1 (5 bases). V dropped 3 bases and J dropped 5 bases, with 8 bases sitting between them. Germline V CDR1 and CDR2: MDHEN, SYDVKM. CDR3 length: 14 amino acids. CDR3 sequence: CASSFRGDNSPLHF. CDR3 bases: TGTGCCAGCAGTTTCCGGGGGGATAATTCACCCCTCCACTTT.

This clone was observed a few times. The chain has TRBV5-6 and TRBJ1-1, with D hard to call. From germline, CDR1 is SGHDT and CDR2 YYEEEE. The V gene lost 0 bases and the J gene lost 4 bases, with 7 bases spanning the gap. This CDR3 has 13 residues. The CDR3 bases are TGTGCCAGCAGCTTGGTTTATCGCACTGAAGCTTTCTTT. Translating it yields CASSLVYRTEAFF.

This clone was recorded a few times. The J gene is TRBJ2-3, the V gene TRBV5-5; D remains unclear. Germline lookup yields CDR1 SGHKS and CDR2 YYEKEE (reference sequence). The CDR3 contains 14 residues. V lost 2 bases and J 0 bases, leaving 7 bases between the germline ends. Written as DNA, the CDR3 is TGTGCCAGCAGCTTCGCCCAGAGCACAGATACGCAGTATTTT. This gives the protein CASSFAQSTDTQYF.

This rearrangement joins TRBV23-1 to TRBJ2-2; weak D call: TRBD2 (6 bases). TRBV23-1 is given ORF status, its function remaining uncertain. CDR3 length equals 16 residues. V shed 0 bases and J shed 1 base, with 9 bases lying between them. CDR3 nucleotides: TGCGCCAGCAGTCAATCGGGGACTGAGAACACCGGGGAGCTGTTTTTT. Its protein product is CASSQSGTENTGELFF.

Only a few counts were recorded for this clone. This chain links TRBV7-6 with TRBJ1-2; D gene ambiguous. Deletions cut 5 bases from V and 7 bases from J, with 14 bases between. Germline CDR1 and CDR2: SGHVS and FNYEAQ. The CDR3 length is 13 residues. The CDR3 protein is CASSPGRESGYTF. DNA of the CDR3: TGTGCCAGCAGCCCCGGGAGGGAAAGTGGCTACACCTTC. The complete variable domain, with remaining parts taken from reference TRBV7-6 and TRBJ1-2, reads GAGVSQSPRYKVTKRGQDVALRCDPISGHVSLYWYRQALGQGPEFLTYFNYEAQQDKSGLPNDRFSAERPEGSISTLTIQRTEQRDSAMYRCASSPGRESGYTFGSGTRLTVV.

This chain uses TRBV7-2 with TRBJ1-5, with 8 bases fitting TRBD1. Germline V gene data show CDR1 as SGHTA and CDR2 as FQGNSA. The CDR3 length is 15 residues. Trimming removed 1 base from V and 4 bases from J; junction bases left unmatched: 3. The CDR3 DNA reads TGTGCCAGCAGCTTAGGGACAGGGCAAAATCAGCCCCAGCATTTT. Residues: CASSLGTGQNQPQHF.

This clone appeared a few times. The V call is TRBV29-1, the J call TRBJ2-6, with D perhaps matching TRBD2 (5 bases). Trimming pared 4 bases from V and 0 bases from J, leaving 16 bases between. Germline-derived CDR1 and CDR2 are SQVTM and ANQGSEA. This CDR3 spans 17 amino acids. CDR3: CSVVGGFLASGANVLTF. The CDR3 region has the DNA TGCAGCGTTGTAGGAGGATTTCTTGCCTCTGGGGCCAACGTCCTGACTTTC.

This clone came up a few times. This chain links TRBV30 with TRBJ2-1; 12 bases match TRBD2. Germline CDR1 reads GTSNPN; CDR2 reads SVGIG (reference sequence). The trim removed 5 bases at V and 10 bases at J, leaving 9 bases unmatched. This CDR3 has 14 amino acids. CDR3: CAWCLRLAGDEQFF. For the CDR3, the DNA is TGTGCCTGGTGCCTTCGACTAGCGGGAGACGAGCAGTTCTTC.

In this sample, this clone turned up a few times. The chain has TRBV28 and TRBJ2-5; D possibly corresponds to TRBD1 (6 bases). CDR3 length: 14 residues. Trimming removed 2 bases from V and 4 bases from J, with 11 bases in between. CDR1 MDHEN and CDR2 SYDVKM come from the germline V gene. Here the CDR3 reads CASSLPQGIETQYF. CDR3 sequence (DNA): TGTGCCAGCAGTTTACCCCAGGGGATAGAGACCCAGTACTTC.

V gene TRBV4-1 combines with J gene TRBJ2-3, with 7 bases aligning to TRBD2. Trimming took 6 bases from V and 4 from J; bases not matched to a gene: 10. The length of the CDR3 is 15 residues. From germline, CDR1 is MGHRA and CDR2 YSYEKL. DNA for the CDR3: TGCGCCAGCAGTCACGGCTCTAGCGGCTCAGATACGCAGTATTTT. Its translation is CASSHGSSGSDTQYF.

This clone was seen ten or more times. This chain links TRBV23-1 with TRBJ1-5; 7 positions match TRBD1. TRBV23-1 is given ORF status, its function remaining uncertain. This CDR3 has 13 amino acids. After removal of 10 bases from V and 4 bases from J, the junction contained 7 bases not matched to a gene. CDR3 loop: CANPGQRNQPQHF. CDR3 sequence (DNA): TGCGCCAACCCGGGACAGAGGAATCAGCCCCAGCATTTT.

The DNA of the CDR3 is TGTGCCAGCAGCTCCGTGCGGAGCACAGATACGCAGTATTTT. Amino acid sequence: CASSSVRSTDTQYF. The V and J genes are TRBV11-3 and TRBJ2-3; D not certain. The CDR3 loop spans 14 amino acids. Between the trimmed V and J ends, which lost 4 bases and 0 bases, there was a span of 8 bases. CDR1 and CDR2 from the germline V gene are SGHNT and YENEEA.

The chain uses TRBV11-2 and TRBJ2-1; D is unclear. V lost 2 bases to trimming and J lost 10 bases, with 12 bases between them. The V gene's germline CDR1 is SGHAT and CDR2 FQNNGV. There are 13 residues in the CDR3. The CDR3 sequence is CASSLTLAEEQFF. CDR3 nucleotides: TGTGCCAGCAGCTTAACTTTGGCGGAAGAGCAGTTCTTC.